A selection of T cell receptor beta chains follows, all from one sample in a study of blood T cells in healthy people across ages. Using its own MiXCR run on the 5' RACE reads, TCRdb lists one record per CDR3 protein. The data contain about 780,000 distinct CDR3 sequences, roughly 46% of them singletons. The sample consisted of blood. These TCRs come from a man older than 75 in good health. The CDR3 runs from the conserved cysteine through the conserved F or W. Each record gives: D gene, V gene, clone size, J gene, CDR3 protein, CDR3 DNA. The D gene is left open where the match is weak. Size values are once, few and many counts, or a class for expanded clones, and some rows have none.

.,TRBV7-2,once,TRBJ1-3,CASSLGGGNSGNTIYF,TGTGCCAGCAGCCTAGGAGGGGGAAACTCTGGAAACACCATATATTTT
TRBD1,TRBV20-1,.,TRBJ1-5,CSARDSRYQPQHF,TGCAGTGCTCGGGACAGCCGATATCAGCCCCAGCATTTT
.,TRBV29-1,few,TRBJ2-3,CSVEVADIAPDTQYF,TGCAGCGTCGAGGTAGCGGACATTGCACCAGATACGCAGTATTTT
.,TRBV6-5,.,TRBJ1-2,CASSYAPYGYTF,TGTGCCAGCAGTTATGCTCCGTATGGCTACACCTTC
.,TRBV12-3/TRBV12-4,.,TRBJ1-6,CASSLEQVYNSPLHF,TGTGCCAGCAGTTTAGAACAGGTCTATAATTCACCCCTCCACTTT
.,TRBV7-2,.,TRBJ2-7,CASSLPPNSYNEQYF,TGTGCCAGCAGCTTACCGCCCAACTCCTACAATGAGCAGTACTTC
TRBD2,TRBV12-3/TRBV12-4,.,TRBJ2-3,CASSFPLAGTDTQYF,TGTGCCAGCAGTTTTCCGCTAGCGGGCACAGATACGCAGTATTTT
TRBD2,TRBV7-3,once,TRBJ2-2,CASSSSSSGPGELFF,TGTGCCAGCAGCTCCTCCTCTAGCGGCCCCGGGGAGCTGTTTTTT
TRBD2,TRBV28,.,TRBJ2-7,CAIHGREGSNEQYF,TGTGCCATCCATGGGCGGGAGGGTTCAAATGAGCAGTACTTC
TRBD1,TRBV6-2/TRBV6-3,.,TRBJ2-1,CASRGTGGSDYNEQFF,TGTGCCAGCAGGGGGACAGGGGGCTCAGACTACAATGAGCAGTTCTTC
.,TRBV6-5,.,TRBJ2-5,CASSYGGEETQYF,TGTGCCAGCAGTTACGGAGGGGAAGAGACCCAGTACTTC
.,TRBV7-2,.,TRBJ2-1,CASSLRALYNEQFF,TGTGCCAGCAGCCTTAGAGCCCTTTATAATGAGCAGTTCTTC
TRBD2,TRBV5-5,few,TRBJ2-1,CASSLRASGRSYNEQFF,TGTGCCAGCAGCTTGAGGGCTAGCGGTCGTTCATACAATGAGCAGTTCTTC
.,TRBV15,.,TRBJ2-7,CATSRDIGRSYERYF,TGTGCCACCAGCAGAGATATCGGGAGATCCTACGAGCGGTACTTC
TRBD2,TRBV7-6,few,TRBJ2-3,CASSPTNSGGLGATQYF,TGTGCCAGCAGCCCGACGAATAGCGGGGGCTTAGGAGCTACGCAGTATTTT
.,TRBV28,.,TRBJ2-7,CASRIHSDRNYEQYF,TGTGCCAGCAGAATCCACTCGGATCGGAACTACGAGCAGTACTTC
.,TRBV25-1,.,TRBJ2-7,CASSESGDWEQYF,TGTGCCAGCAGTGAATCTGGTGACTGGGAGCAGTACTTC
TRBD2,TRBV12-3/TRBV12-4,.,TRBJ2-2,CASSLAGLAVTGELFF,TGTGCCAGCAGTTTAGCGGGACTAGCGGTTACCGGGGAGCTGTTTTTT
.,TRBV14,.,TRBJ2-7,CASSQVQAGLGEQYF,TGTGCCAGCAGCCAAGTCCAGGCGGGGTTGGGCGAGCAGTACTTC
.,TRBV7-2,few,TRBJ2-7,CASSVTSGEQYF,TGTGCCAGCAGCGTAACTAGTGGGGAGCAGTACTTC
TRBD2,TRBV5-1,.,TRBJ2-1,CASRLRGTEHYNEQFF,TGCGCCAGCAGGTTGCGGGGGACCGAGCACTACAATGAGCAGTTCTTC
TRBD2,TRBV10-3,.,TRBJ2-7,CAISEPSYTTSGSRHEQYF,TGTGCCATCAGTGAGCCCTCCTATACGACTAGCGGGAGTCGCCACGAGCAGTACTTC
TRBD1,TRBV20-1,few,TRBJ1-5,CSARARGLGNQPQHF,TGCAGTGCTAGAGCGAGGGGGCTGGGCAATCAGCCCCAGCATTTT
TRBD1,TRBV20-1,few,TRBJ2-1,CSARDGGQGADEQFF,TGCAGTGCTAGGGATGGGGGACAGGGGGCTGATGAGCAGTTCTTC
TRBD1,TRBV24-1,few,TRBJ2-5,CATSDPTGGPETQYF,TGTGCCACCAGTGACCCTACAGGGGGCCCAGAGACCCAGTACTTC
.,TRBV5-1,.,TRBJ2-1,CASSLKLGNEQFF,TGCGCCAGCAGCTTGAAGCTGGGGAATGAGCAGTTCTTC